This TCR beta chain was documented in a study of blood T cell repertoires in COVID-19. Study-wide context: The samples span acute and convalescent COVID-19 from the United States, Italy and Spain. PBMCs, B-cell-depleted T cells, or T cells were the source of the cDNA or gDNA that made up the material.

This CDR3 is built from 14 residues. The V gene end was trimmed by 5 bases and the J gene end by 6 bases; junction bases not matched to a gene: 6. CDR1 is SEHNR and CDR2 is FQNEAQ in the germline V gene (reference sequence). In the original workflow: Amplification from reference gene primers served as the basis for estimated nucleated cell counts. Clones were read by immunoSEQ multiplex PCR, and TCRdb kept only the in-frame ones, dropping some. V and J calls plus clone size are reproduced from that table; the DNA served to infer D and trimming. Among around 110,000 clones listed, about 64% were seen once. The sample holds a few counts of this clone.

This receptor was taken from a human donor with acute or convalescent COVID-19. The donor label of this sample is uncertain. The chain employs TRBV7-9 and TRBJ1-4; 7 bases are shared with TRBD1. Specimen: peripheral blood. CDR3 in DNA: TGTGCCAGCAGCCCCAGCCAGGGGGATGAAAAACTGTTTTTT. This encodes CASSPSQGDEKLFF. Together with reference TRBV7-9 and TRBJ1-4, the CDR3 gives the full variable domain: DTGVSQNPRHKITKRGQNVTFRCDPISEHNRLYWYRQTLGQGPEFLTYFQNEAQLEKSRLLSDRFSAERPKGSFSTLEIQRTEQGDSAMYLCASSPSQGDEKLFFGSGTQLSVL.